This T cell receptor (beta chain) was recovered during a study of human CD8 memory T cell subsets. Notes on the study in general: Stem-like memory and precursor exhausted T cells, unlike effector memory cells, were similarly highly diverse.

This clonotype is deemed medium-sized by its frequency. Its specificity is unknown. UMI-labeled 5' RACE was used to make TCR beta libraries. TCRdb reprocessed the 5' RACE reads and stores each CDR3 protein as one record, lacking DNA. The ten top clones account for 15%, within a sample of approximately 11,000 distinct CDR3 sequences. This CDR3 is built from 15 residues. Germline CDR1 and CDR2: SGHVS and FQNEAQ. The TSTEM subset meant CD8+ memory cells that were CCR7+, PD-1- and TIGIT-. Buffy coats of healthy donors yielded the PBMC. The V gene is TRBV7-8, the J gene TRBJ1-5; absent DNA, TCRdb's TRBD1 call cannot be checked. This TCR was recovered from a human donor in good health. What was sequenced was CD8+ stem-like memory T cells (TSCM and TCM) sorted from PBMCs. Subset of the sample: stem-like memory CD8 T cells (TSTEM), CCR7+ PD-1- TIGIT-. This CDR3 reads CASSLYEGSNQPQHF.